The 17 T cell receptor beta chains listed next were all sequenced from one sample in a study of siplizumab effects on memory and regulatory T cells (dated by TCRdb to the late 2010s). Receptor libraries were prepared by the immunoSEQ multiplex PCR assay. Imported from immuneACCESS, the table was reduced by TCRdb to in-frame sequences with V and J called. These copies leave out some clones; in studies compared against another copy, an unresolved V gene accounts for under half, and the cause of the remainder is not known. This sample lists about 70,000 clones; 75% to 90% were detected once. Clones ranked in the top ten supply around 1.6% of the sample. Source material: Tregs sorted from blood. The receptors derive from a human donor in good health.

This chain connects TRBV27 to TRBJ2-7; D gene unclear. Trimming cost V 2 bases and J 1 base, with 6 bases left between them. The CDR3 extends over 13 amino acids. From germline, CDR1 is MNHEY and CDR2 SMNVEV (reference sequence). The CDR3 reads CASSLGNSYEQYF. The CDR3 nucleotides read TGTGCCAGCAGTTTAGGGAATTCCTACGAGCAGTACTTC.

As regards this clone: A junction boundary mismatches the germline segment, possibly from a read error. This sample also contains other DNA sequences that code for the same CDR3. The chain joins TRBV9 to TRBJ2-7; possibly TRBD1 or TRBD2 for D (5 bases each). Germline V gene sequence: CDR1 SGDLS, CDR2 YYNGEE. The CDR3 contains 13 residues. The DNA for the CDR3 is TGCGCCAGCAGCGCCCGGGACCGCTACGAGCAGTACTTC. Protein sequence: CASSARDRYEQYF. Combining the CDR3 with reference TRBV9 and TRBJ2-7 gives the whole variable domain DSGVTQTPKHLITATGQRVTLRCSPRSGDLSVYWYQQSLDQGLQFLIQYYNGEERAKGNILERFSAQQFPDLHSELNLSSLELGDSALYFCASSARDRYEQYFGPGTRLTVT.

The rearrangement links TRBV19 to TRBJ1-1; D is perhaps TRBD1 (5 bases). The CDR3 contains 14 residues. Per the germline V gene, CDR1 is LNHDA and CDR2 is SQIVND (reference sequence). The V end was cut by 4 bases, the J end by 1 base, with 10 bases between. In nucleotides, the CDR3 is TGTGCCAGTAGTACTCTGACAGAGAACACTGAAGCTTTCTTT. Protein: CASSTLTENTEAFF.

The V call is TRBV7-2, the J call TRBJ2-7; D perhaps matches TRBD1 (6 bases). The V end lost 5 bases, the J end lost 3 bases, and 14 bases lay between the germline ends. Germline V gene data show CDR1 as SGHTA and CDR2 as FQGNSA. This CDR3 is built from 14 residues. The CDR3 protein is CASSPAGTRYEQYF. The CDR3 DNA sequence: TGTGCCAGCAGCCCGGCCGGGACACGCTACGAGCAGTACTTC. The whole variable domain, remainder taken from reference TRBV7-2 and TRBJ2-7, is GAGVSQSPSNKVTEKGKDVELRCDPISGHTALYWYRQSLGQGLEFLIYFQGNSAPDKSGLPSDRFSAERTGGSVSTLTIQRTQQEDSAVYLCASSPAGTRYEQYFGPGTRLTVT.

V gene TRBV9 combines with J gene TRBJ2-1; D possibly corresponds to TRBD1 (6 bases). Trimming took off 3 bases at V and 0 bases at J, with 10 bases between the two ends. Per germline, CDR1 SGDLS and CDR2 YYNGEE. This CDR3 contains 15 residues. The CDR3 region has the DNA TGTGCCAGCAGCGGGGGACATACCTCCTACAATGAGCAGTTCTTC. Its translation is CASSGGHTSYNEQFF.

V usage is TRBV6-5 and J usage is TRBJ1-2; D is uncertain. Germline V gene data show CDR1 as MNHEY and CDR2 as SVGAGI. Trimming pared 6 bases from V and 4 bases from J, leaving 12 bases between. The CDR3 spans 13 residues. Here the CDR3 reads CASSLGWAYGYTF. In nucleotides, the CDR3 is TGTGCCAGCAGCCTGGGATGGGCCTATGGCTACACCTTC.

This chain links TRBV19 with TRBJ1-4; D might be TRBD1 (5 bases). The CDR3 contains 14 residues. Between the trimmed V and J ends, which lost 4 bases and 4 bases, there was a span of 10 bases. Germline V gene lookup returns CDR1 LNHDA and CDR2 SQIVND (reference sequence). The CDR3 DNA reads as TGTGCCAGTAGTACAGGGACCCTTAATGAAAAACTGTTTTTT. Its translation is CASSTGTLNEKLFF.

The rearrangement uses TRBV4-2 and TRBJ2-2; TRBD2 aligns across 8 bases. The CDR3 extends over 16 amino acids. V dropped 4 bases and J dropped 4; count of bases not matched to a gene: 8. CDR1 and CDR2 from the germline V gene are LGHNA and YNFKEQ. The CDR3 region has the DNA TGTGCCAGCAGCCGCGCCGGGACTAGAGGCACCGGGGAGCTGTTTTTT. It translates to CASSRAGTRGTGELFF.

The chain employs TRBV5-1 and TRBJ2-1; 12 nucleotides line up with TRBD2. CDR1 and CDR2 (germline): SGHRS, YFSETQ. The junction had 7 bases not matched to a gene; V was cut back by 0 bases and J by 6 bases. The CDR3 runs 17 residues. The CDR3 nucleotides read TGCGCCAGCAGCTTGGGGGGGACTAGCGGGCGTCGCAATGAGCAGTTCTTC. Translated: CASSLGGTSGRRNEQFF.

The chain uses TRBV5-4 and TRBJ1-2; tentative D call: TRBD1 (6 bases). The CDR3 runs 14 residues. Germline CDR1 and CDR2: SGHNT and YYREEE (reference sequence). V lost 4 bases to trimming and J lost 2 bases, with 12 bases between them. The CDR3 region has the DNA TGTGCCAGCAGCCCCTTAGGGGGGAACTATGGCTACACCTTC. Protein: CASSPLGGNYGYTF.

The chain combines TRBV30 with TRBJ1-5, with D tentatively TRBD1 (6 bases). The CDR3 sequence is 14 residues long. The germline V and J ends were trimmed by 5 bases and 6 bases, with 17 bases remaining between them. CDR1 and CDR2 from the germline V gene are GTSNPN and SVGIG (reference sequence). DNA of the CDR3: TGTGCCTGGGCCGGAACAGGGAGGAGTCAGCCCCAGCATTTT. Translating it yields CAWAGTGRSQPQHF.

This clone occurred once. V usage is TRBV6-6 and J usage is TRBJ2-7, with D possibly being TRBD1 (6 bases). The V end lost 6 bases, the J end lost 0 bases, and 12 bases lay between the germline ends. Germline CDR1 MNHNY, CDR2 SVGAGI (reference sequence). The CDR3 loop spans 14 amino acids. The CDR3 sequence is CASRRTGSSYEQYF. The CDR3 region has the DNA TGTGCCAGCAGACGAACAGGGAGCTCCTACGAGCAGTACTTC.

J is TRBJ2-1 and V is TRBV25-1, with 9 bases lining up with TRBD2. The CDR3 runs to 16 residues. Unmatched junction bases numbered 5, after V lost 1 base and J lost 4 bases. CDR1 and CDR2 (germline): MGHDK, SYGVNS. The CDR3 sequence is CASSEWASGTYNEQFF. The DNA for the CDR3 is TGTGCCAGCAGTGAATGGGCTAGCGGGACGTACAATGAGCAGTTCTTC.

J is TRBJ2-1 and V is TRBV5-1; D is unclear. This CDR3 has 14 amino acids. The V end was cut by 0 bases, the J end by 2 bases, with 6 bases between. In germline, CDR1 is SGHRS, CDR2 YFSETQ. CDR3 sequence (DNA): TGCGCCAGCAGCTTGGCAGCCGCCTACAATGAGCAGTTCTTC. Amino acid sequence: CASSLAAAYNEQFF.

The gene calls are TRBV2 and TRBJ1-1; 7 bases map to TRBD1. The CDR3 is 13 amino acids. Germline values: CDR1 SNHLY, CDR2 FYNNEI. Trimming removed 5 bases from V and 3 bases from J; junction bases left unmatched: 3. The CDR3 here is CASSQDRDTEAFF. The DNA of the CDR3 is TGTGCCAGCAGTCAAGACAGGGACACTGAAGCTTTCTTT.

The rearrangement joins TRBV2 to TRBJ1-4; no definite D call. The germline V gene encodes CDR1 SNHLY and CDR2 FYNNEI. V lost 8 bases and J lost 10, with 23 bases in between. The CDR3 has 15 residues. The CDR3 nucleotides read TGTGCCAGCGTGAGTCAAGATTCGAAATTGGGAAAACTGTTTTTT. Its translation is CASVSQDSKLGKLFF.

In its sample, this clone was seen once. Written as DNA, the CDR3 is TGTGCCAGCAGCTTAGAAGCGGGAGCAAAGTACGAGCAGTACTTC. Translation gives CASSLEAGAKYEQYF. This rearrangement joins TRBV11-2 to TRBJ2-7; 8 bases match TRBD2. The V and J ends lost 0 bases and 4 bases, in that order; junction bases with no gene match: 5. Germline V gene sequence: CDR1 SGHAT, CDR2 FQNNGV. This CDR3 is built from 15 residues. Looking up the rest from reference TRBV11-2 and TRBJ2-7 gives the full variable domain: EAGVAQSPRYKIIEKRQSVAFWCNPISGHATLYWYQQILGQGPKLLIQFQNNGVVDDSQLPKDRFSAERLKGVDSTLKIQPAKLEDSAVYLCASSLEAGAKYEQYFGPGTRLTVT.